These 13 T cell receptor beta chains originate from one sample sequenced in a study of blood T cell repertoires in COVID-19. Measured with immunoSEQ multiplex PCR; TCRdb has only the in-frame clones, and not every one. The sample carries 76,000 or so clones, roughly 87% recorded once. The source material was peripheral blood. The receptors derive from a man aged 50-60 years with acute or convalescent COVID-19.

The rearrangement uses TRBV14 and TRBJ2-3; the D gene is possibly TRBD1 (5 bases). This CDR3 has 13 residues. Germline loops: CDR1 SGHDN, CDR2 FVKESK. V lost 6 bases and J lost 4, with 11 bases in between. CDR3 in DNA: TGTGCCAGCAGTCCAGGGTACGCAGATACGCAGTATTTT. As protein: CASSPGYADTQYF.

The CDR3 DNA sequence: TGTGCCAGCAGCTTAGGTGAGGGACTAGCGAGCGACGAGCAGTACTTC. It encodes CASSLGEGLASDEQYF. The V gene is TRBV5-4, the J gene TRBJ2-7; 10 nucleotides align to TRBD2. The CDR3 extends over 16 amino acids. V trimming: 2 bases; J trimming: 5 bases; junction bases outside the gene matches: 10. Germline V gene data show CDR1 as SGHNT and CDR2 as YYREEE (reference sequence).

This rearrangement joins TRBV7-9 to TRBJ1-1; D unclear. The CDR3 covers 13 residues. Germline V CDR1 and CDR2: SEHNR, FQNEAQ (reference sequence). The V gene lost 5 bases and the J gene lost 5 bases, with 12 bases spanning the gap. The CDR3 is CASSPRRGTEAFF. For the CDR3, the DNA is TGTGCCAGCAGCCCCAGACGCGGGACTGAAGCTTTCTTT.

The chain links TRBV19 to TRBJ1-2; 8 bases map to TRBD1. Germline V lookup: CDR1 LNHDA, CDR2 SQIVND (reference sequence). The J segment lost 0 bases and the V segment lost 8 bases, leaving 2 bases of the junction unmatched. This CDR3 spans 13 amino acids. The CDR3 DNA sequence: TGTGCCAGTTCGACAGGGGCTAACTATGGCTACACCTTC. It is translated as CASSTGANYGYTF. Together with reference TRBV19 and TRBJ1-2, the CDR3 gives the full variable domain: DGGITQSPKYLFRKEGQNVTLSCEQNLNHDAMYWYRQDPGQGLRLIYYSQIVNDFQKGDIAEGYSVSREKKESFPLTVTSAQKNPTAFYLCASSTGANYGYTFGSGTRLTVV.

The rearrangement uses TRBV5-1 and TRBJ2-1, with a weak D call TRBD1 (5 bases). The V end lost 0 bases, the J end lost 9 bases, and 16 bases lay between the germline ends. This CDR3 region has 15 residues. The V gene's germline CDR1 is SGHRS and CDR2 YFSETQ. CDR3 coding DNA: TGCGCCAGCAGCTTGGAGGGGCAGGGTTGGGGTGAGCAGTTCTTC. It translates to CASSLEGQGWGEQFF.

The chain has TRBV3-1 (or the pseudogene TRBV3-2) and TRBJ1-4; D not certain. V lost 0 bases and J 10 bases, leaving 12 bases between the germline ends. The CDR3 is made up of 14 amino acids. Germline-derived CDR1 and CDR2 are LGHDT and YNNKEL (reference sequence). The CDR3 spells CASSQDPTFGKLFF. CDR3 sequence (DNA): TGTGCCAGCAGCCAAGATCCAACTTTTGGAAAACTGTTTTTT.

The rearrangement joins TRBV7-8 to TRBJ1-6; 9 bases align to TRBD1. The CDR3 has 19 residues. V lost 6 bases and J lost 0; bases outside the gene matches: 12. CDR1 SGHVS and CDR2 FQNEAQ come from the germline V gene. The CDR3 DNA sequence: TGTGCCAGCAGTCTTCGGGCGGGGACAGGGAACTCCTATAATTCACCCCTCCACTTT. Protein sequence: CASSLRAGTGNSYNSPLHF.

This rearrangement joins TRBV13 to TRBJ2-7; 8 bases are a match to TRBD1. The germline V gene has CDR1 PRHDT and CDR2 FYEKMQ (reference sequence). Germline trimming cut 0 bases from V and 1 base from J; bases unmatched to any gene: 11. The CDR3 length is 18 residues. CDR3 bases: TGTGCCAGCAGCTTAGGCCGTGACAGGGGCACCTTTTCCTACGAGCAGTACTTC. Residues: CASSLGRDRGTFSYEQYF.

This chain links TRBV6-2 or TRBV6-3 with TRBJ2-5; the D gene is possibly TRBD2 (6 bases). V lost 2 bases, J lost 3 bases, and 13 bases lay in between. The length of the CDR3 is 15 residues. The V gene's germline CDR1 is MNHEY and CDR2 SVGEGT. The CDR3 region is CASSYAGTEKETQYF. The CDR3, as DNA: TGTGCCAGCAGTTACGCCGGGACTGAGAAAGAGACCCAGTACTTC.

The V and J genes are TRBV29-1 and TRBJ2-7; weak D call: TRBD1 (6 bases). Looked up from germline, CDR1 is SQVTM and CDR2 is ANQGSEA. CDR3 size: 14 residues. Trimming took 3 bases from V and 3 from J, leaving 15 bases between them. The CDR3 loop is CSVEDVGRGYEQYF. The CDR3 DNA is TGCAGCGTTGAGGACGTAGGCAGGGGCTACGAGCAGTACTTC.

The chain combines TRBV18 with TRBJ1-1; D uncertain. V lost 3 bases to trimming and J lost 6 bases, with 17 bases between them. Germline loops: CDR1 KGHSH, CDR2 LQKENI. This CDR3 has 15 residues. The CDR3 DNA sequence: TGTGCCAGCTCACCGGCGAAGGCGGGTTTGGCTGAAGCTTTCTTT. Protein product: CASSPAKAGLAEAFF.

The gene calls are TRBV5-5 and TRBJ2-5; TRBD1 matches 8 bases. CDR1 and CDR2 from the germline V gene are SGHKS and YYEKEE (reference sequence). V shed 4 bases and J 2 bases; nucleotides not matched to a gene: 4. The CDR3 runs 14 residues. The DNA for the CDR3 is TGTGCCAGCAGCCAGGGGGCGGCACAAGAGACCCAGTACTTC. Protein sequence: CASSQGAAQETQYF.

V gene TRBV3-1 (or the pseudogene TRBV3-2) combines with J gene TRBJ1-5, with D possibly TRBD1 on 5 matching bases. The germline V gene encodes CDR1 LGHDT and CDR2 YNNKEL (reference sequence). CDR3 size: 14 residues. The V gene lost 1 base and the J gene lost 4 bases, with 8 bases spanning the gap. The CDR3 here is CASSQGQTNQPQHF. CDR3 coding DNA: TGTGCCAGCAGCCAAGGACAGACTAATCAGCCCCAGCATTTT.